This T cell receptor (beta chain) was captured by sequencing in a study of control samples from healthy donors and cancer patients. Generated by immunoSEQ multiplex PCR, the TCRdb table keeps only in-frame clones and is missing some. This repertoire shows 100,000 to 150,000 clones, approximately 92% found once; its top ten account for roughly 2.7%. V gave up 5 bases and J gave up 7 bases, with 11 bases separating them. CDR3 size: 13 residues. CDR1 is MNHEY and CDR2 is SVGAGI in the germline V gene. The rearrangement uses TRBV6-5 and TRBJ1-4; unclear D gene. The sequence was obtained from a man between 35 and 55 years old in good health. Sequencing input: blood. CDR3 DNA sequence: TGTGCCAGCAGTAGGGTCAAAGGTGAAAAACTGTTTTTT. It yields the protein CASSRVKGEKLFF.